This T cell receptor beta chain originates from a study of blood T cell repertoires in COVID-19. Study information: Nucleic acid was either cDNA or gDNA, and it came from T cells, B-cell-depleted T cells, or PBMCs.

Original methodology: Quantification of nucleated cells was approximated via reference gene primer amplification. Sequencing used immunoSEQ multiplex PCR; TCRdb keeps in-frame clones, though not all of them. V, J and clone size derive from that table, while D and trimming were established from the DNA sequence. The table has about 480,000 clones, 85% to 90% seen once. The CDR3 loop spans 14 amino acids. Germline V lookup: CDR1 MGHRA, CDR2 YSYEKL. V lost 0 bases, J lost 14 bases, and 16 bases lay in between. The chain employs TRBV4-1 and TRBJ1-4; no clear D gene. The sequence was collected from a man between 18 and 29 years old with COVID-19, enrolled during active disease. What was sequenced was peripheral blood. The chain's CDR3 is CASSQDVDRKQLFF. CDR3 coding DNA: TGCGCCAGCAGCCAAGATGTGGATAGGAAACAGCTGTTTTTT.